The text below deals with one TCR beta chain. Its cognate antigen is unknown. This entry is derived from a study of blood T cells in healthy people across ages. The CDR3 covers 15 residues. Per the germline V gene, CDR1 is SGHTA and CDR2 is FQGNSA. The study's findings and limits: The study found more naive CD4+ cells and higher diversity in long-lived than aged donors.

A second PCR, run for roughly 6 to 11 cycles, used a sample-barcoded 5' primer plus a J-beta primer mix. TCRdb passed the 5' RACE reads through MiXCR, listing each CDR3 protein once. The repertoire holds about 650,000 distinct CDR3 sequences, 52% seen once, with roughly 14% in the top ten. Sequenced input: blood. This sequence was found in an elderly woman in good health. The chain recombines TRBV7-2 with TRBJ2-4, with TRBD2 identical over 9 bases. The J call may not be correct, given that the DNA end is closer to TRBJ2-7. CDR3 in DNA: TGTGCCAGTAACCGAGGGAGACTAGCGGATTACGAGCAGTACTTC. Translation: CASNRGRLADYEQYF.